These 32 T cell receptor beta chains share one sample of origin, sequenced in a study of cytomegalovirus exposure and HLA in healthy donors. PCR was performed using 60 Vbeta and 13 Jbeta primers. Measured with immunoSEQ multiplex PCR; TCRdb has only the in-frame clones, and not every one. The sample lists over 150,000 clones, 75% to 90% occurring once. Sequenced: PBMCs. The receptors were gathered from a boy aged 2 to 9 in good health and CMV-seronegative.

This rearrangement joins TRBV5-1 to TRBJ2-3; TRBD1 aligns across 8 bases. Germline-derived CDR1 and CDR2 are SGHRS and YFSETQ. The length of the CDR3 is 14 residues. J was trimmed by 4 bases and V by 4 bases; bases with no gene match: 5. In DNA form, the CDR3 reads TGCGCCAGCAGCCCTAGACAGGGGTCAGATACGCAGTATTTT. The encoded protein is CASSPRQGSDTQYF.

The genes are TRBV6-1 and TRBJ2-5; D remains ambiguous. CDR3 length: 14 residues. Germline V gives CDR1 MNHNS, CDR2 SASEGT. Trimming removed 1 base at V and 7 bases at J, with 13 bases between. The DNA of the CDR3 is TGTGCCAGCAGTGAAGTTCGGAGCGATGGGACCCAGTACTTC. This gives the protein CASSEVRSDGTQYF.

V is TRBV6-4 and J is TRBJ1-5; 8 bases align to TRBD1. With 10 bases clipped from V and 6 bases from J, the junction kept 8 bases outside the gene matches. The CDR3 loop spans 13 amino acids. The germline V gene has CDR1 MRHNA and CDR2 SNTAGT. The CDR3 DNA reads as TGTGCCACCAGGGGGCATCTCCGTCAGCCCCAGCATTTT. Amino acid sequence: CATRGHLRQPQHF.

This chain connects TRBV5-6 to TRBJ1-2; 8 bases match TRBD1. J was trimmed by 8 bases and V by 2 bases; bases with no gene match: 5. In germline, CDR1 is SGHDT, CDR2 YYEEEE. The CDR3 consists of 13 residues. The CDR3 here is CASSFGTGGGYTF. DNA for the CDR3: TGTGCCAGCAGCTTCGGGACAGGCGGGGGCTACACCTTC.

Note on this clone: Sequence at one end of the junction differs from germline and may be a read error. The chain carries TRBV9 and TRBJ1-2; no reliable D call. The length of the CDR3 is 10 residues. Germline V gene data show CDR1 as SGDLS and CDR2 as YYNGEE. The CDR3 DNA sequence: TGTGCCAGCAGCGGCCCTGGACTCGTCTTC. This sequence encodes CASSGPGLVF.

The chain recombines TRBV5-8 with TRBJ1-5; no firm D call. Germline-derived CDR1 and CDR2 are SGHTS and YDEGEE. The CDR3 length is 20 residues. V shed 5 bases and J shed 5 bases, with 32 bases lying between them. The CDR3 DNA is TGTGCCAGCAGTTCCCCTGGCCCCATCGAGGAGGCGTGGATCTATCAGCCCCAGCATTTT. It yields the protein CASSSPGPIEEAWIYQPQHF.

The CDR3 region has the DNA TGTGCCAGCAGCTTTCCGGGACAGGGGTACGAGCAGTACTTC. Protein sequence: CASSFPGQGYEQYF. This chain joins TRBV28 and TRBJ2-7, with 10 bases lining up with TRBD1. Unmatched junction bases numbered 6, after V lost 6 bases and J lost 4 bases. This CDR3 has 14 amino acids. From germline, CDR1 is MDHEN and CDR2 SYDVKM. Full variable domain (missing parts from reference TRBV28 and TRBJ2-7): DVKVTQSSRYLVKRTGEKVFLECVQDMDHENMFWYRQDPGLGLRLIYFSYDVKMKEKGDIPEGYSVSREKKERFSLILESASTNQTSMYLCASSFPGQGYEQYFGPGTRLTVT.

This chain joins TRBV11-2 and TRBJ2-1, with 7 bases matching TRBD1. The J segment lost 2 bases and the V segment lost 6 bases, leaving 7 bases of the junction unmatched. The CDR3 extends over 15 amino acids. Germline loops: CDR1 SGHAT, CDR2 FQNNGV. CDR3 loop: CASSKQGIAYNEQFF. The CDR3 nucleotides read TGTGCCAGCAGTAAACAGGGGATAGCCTACAATGAGCAGTTCTTC.

The chain employs TRBV13 and TRBJ2-2; tentative D call: TRBD1 (5 bases). CDR1 and CDR2 (germline): PRHDT, FYEKMQ (reference sequence). CDR3 length equals 16 residues. Deletions cut 2 bases from V and 5 bases from J, with 15 bases between. The CDR3 sequence is CASSLYGRTRTGELFF. Written as DNA, the CDR3 is TGTGCCAGCAGCTTATATGGCCGGACAAGGACCGGGGAGCTGTTTTTT.

V gene TRBV5-4 combines with J gene TRBJ2-5; D is possibly TRBD2 (5 bases). Trimming took 1 base from V and 5 from J, leaving 9 bases between them. Germline V gene sequence: CDR1 SGHNT, CDR2 YYREEE (reference sequence). This CDR3 comprises 13 residues. CDR3 sequence: CASSLISGETQYF. The CDR3 DNA reads TGTGCCAGCAGCTTGATCTCGGGGGAGACCCAGTACTTC.

The chain joins TRBV29-1 to TRBJ2-3; possibly TRBD1 for D (6 bases). Between the trimmed V and J ends, which lost 7 bases and 4 bases, there was a span of 9 bases. CDR3 length equals 11 residues. CDR1 and CDR2 from the germline V gene are SQVTM and ANQGSEA. The CDR3 spells CSGGQPDTQYF. The DNA for the CDR3 is TGCAGCGGTGGACAGCCAGATACGCAGTATTTT.

V is TRBV19 and J is TRBJ2-7; unclear D gene. The CDR3 has 14 residues. Per the germline V gene, CDR1 is LNHDA and CDR2 is SQIVND (reference sequence). Trimming shortened V by 0 bases and J by 0 bases, and 6 bases separated the two germline ends. CDR3 in DNA: TGTGCCAGTAGTATAGAACAGAGCTCCTACGAGCAGTACTTC. This codes for CASSIEQSSYEQYF.

The rearrangement links TRBV28 to TRBJ1-1; D gene uncertain. This CDR3 spans 11 amino acids. Germline loops: CDR1 MDHEN, CDR2 SYDVKM. Trimming pared 8 bases from V and 1 base from J, leaving 5 bases between. The CDR3 DNA reads as TGTGCCAGCGGAGGGAACACTGAAGCTTTCTTT. Translating it yields CASGGNTEAFF.

This clone was counted a few times. The CDR3 sequence: CASSSGLAGAKHNEQFF. Written as DNA, the CDR3 is TGTGCCAGCAGCAGCGGACTAGCGGGAGCAAAACACAATGAGCAGTTCTTC. This rearrangement joins TRBV5-4 to TRBJ2-1, with 13 nucleotides matching TRBD2. The V gene end was trimmed by 4 bases and the J gene end by 5 bases; junction bases not matched to a gene: 9. Germline values: CDR1 SGHNT, CDR2 YYREEE (reference sequence). The CDR3 is 17 residues long.

This chain connects TRBV21-1 to TRBJ2-3; the table names TRBD2, a call not compared with the DNA. TRBV21-1 constitutes a pseudogene. This CDR3 is 17 amino acids long. The CDR3 DNA reads TGTGCCAGCAGCTCACTCGGTTGCCCCGTTTGCACAGATACGCAGTATTTT. This sequence encodes CASSSLGCPVCTDTQYF.

This rearrangement joins TRBV5-1 to TRBJ2-5; TRBD1 agrees at 12 bases. V gave up 4 bases and J gave up 5 bases; unmatched junction bases: 9. The CDR3 extends over 16 amino acids. The germline V gene has CDR1 SGHRS and CDR2 YFSETQ. The CDR3 nucleotides are TGCGCCAGCAGCCCGACCAGGGACAGGGGGCGGGAGACCCAGTACTTC. Translation: CASSPTRDRGRETQYF.

The chain combines TRBV28 with TRBJ2-4, with D maybe TRBD2 (5 bases). Per the germline V gene, CDR1 is MDHEN and CDR2 is SYDVKM. V lost 5 bases, J lost 7 bases, and 15 bases lay in between. The CDR3 loop spans 14 amino acids. The CDR3 here is CASSLETRGNIQYF. CDR3 DNA sequence: TGTGCCAGCAGTCTTGAGACACGAGGGAACATTCAGTACTTC.

The chain combines TRBV7-2 with TRBJ2-7; possibly TRBD2 for D (6 bases). Germline loops: CDR1 SGHTA, CDR2 FQGNSA. Trimming shortened V by 3 bases and J by 6 bases, and 12 bases separated the two germline ends. The length of the CDR3 is 13 residues. CDR3 loop: CASSFGAGSEQYV. CDR3 coding DNA: TGTGCCAGCAGCTTTGGGGCCGGGAGCGAGCAGTACGTC.

The rearrangement uses TRBV7-9 and TRBJ2-7; D perhaps matches TRBD1 (6 bases). The V end lost 4 bases, the J end lost 4 bases, and 20 bases lay between the germline ends. The CDR3 totals 16 residues. Germline V lookup: CDR1 SEHNR, CDR2 FQNEAQ (reference sequence). CDR3 sequence (DNA): TGTGCCAGCAGCTCCACGGGTGGGGGCCACCGATACGAGCAGTACTTC. Protein sequence: CASSSTGGGHRYEQYF.

This clone came up once. This chain joins TRBV5-1 and TRBJ2-5; 11 positions agree with TRBD1. The CDR3 has 16 amino acids. Trimming took 1 base from V and 5 from J; bases not matched to a gene: 7. Germline V CDR1 and CDR2: SGHRS, YFSETQ. CDR3 in amino acids: CASSLTGTGGPETQYF. CDR3 bases: TGCGCCAGCAGCTTGACCGGGACAGGGGGACCGGAGACCCAGTACTTC.

The rearrangement links TRBV2 to TRBJ2-2, with unresolved D. The V end was cut by 3 bases, the J end by 1 base, with 12 bases between. Germline loops: CDR1 SNHLY, CDR2 FYNNEI. This CDR3 is 16 amino acids long. The CDR3 nucleotides are TGTGCCAGCAGTGAGCGGCTAGGCCTGAACACCGGGGAGCTGTTTTTT. This codes for CASSERLGLNTGELFF.

The chain carries TRBV2 and TRBJ1-1; D not resolved. V gave up 3 bases and J gave up 4 bases, with 12 bases separating them. This CDR3 region has 14 residues. The germline V gene has CDR1 SNHLY and CDR2 FYNNEI. CDR3 residues: CASSDTGVGTEAFF. CDR3 DNA: TGTGCCAGCAGTGATACTGGAGTTGGCACTGAAGCTTTCTTT.

This chain joins TRBV6-5 and TRBJ2-1; 7 bases match TRBD1. V shed 4 bases and J 7 bases; nucleotides not matched to a gene: 4. CDR3 size: 13 residues. Germline CDR1 MNHEY, CDR2 SVGAGI. The CDR3 DNA is TGTGCCAGCAGTTCGGCCAGGGGGAATGAGCAGTTCTTC. The encoded protein is CASSSARGNEQFF.

V gene TRBV10-1 combines with J gene TRBJ2-1; a possible D gene is TRBD1 (6 bases). The germline gives CDR1 WNHNN, CDR2 SYGVQD (reference sequence). The CDR3 has 13 residues. The ends were cut back, 4 bases at V and 5 bases at J, with 9 bases in the middle. Written as DNA, the CDR3 is TGCGCCAGCAGTGGGGGGCTTCACAATGAGCAGTTCTTC. It is translated as CASSGGLHNEQFF.

The genes are TRBV9 and TRBJ1-2, with D tentatively TRBD1 (5 bases). CDR3 length equals 16 residues. Germline lookup yields CDR1 SGDLS and CDR2 YYNGEE. The V end lost 3 bases, the J end lost 5 bases, and 20 bases lay between the germline ends. CDR3: CASSGGREAGRYGYTF. CDR3 bases: TGTGCCAGCAGCGGGGGCCGGGAAGCGGGTCGGTATGGCTACACCTTC.

V gene TRBV6-1 combines with J gene TRBJ2-5; the match to TRBD1 covers 8 bases. This CDR3 is built from 15 residues. Germline values: CDR1 MNHNS, CDR2 SASEGT. Trimming at V came to 8 bases and at J to 6 bases, leaving 14 bases not matched to a gene. The CDR3 loop is CASQLTGTGPQTQYF. The CDR3 DNA follows: TGTGCCAGCCAACTGACTGGGACAGGACCTCAGACCCAGTACTTC.

V gene TRBV7-9 combines with J gene TRBJ2-5, with a tentative D call TRBD2 (6 bases). V lost 6 bases to trimming and J lost 3 bases, with 17 bases between them. The CDR3 extends over 15 amino acids. Germline CDR1 and CDR2: SEHNR and FQNEAQ (reference sequence). The CDR3 loop reads CASSSPRGPKETQYF. The CDR3 DNA reads TGTGCCAGCAGTTCGCCGCGGGGACCAAAAGAGACCCAGTACTTC.

This clone appeared once. The CDR3 region has the DNA TGCGCCAGCAGCCAAGATCAGAGGGTCGGGAAAAAACTGTTTTTT. Its protein product is CASSQDQRVGKKLFF. The chain couples TRBV4-1 to TRBJ1-4; D remains unclear. Germline values: CDR1 MGHRA, CDR2 YSYEKL. With 0 bases removed from V and 9 bases from J, the gap between germline ends came to 14 bases. The CDR3 length is 15 residues.

This chain joins TRBV18 and TRBJ2-5, with D perhaps matching TRBD1 (5 bases). TRBJ2-7 matches the DNA end more closely, so the J call is doubtful. The CDR3 length is 14 residues. Germline V lookup: CDR1 KGHSH, CDR2 LQKENI. CDR3 in DNA: TGTGCCAGCTCACCTTTACAGGCAGGCAACGAGCAGTACTTC. Encoded protein: CASSPLQAGNEQYF.

The chain couples TRBV27 to TRBJ2-7; D might be TRBD2 (5 bases). Germline CDR1 is MNHEY and CDR2 is SMNVEV (reference sequence). Trimming stripped 6 bases from V and 1 base from J, with 19 bases between. CDR3 length equals 16 residues. The CDR3 spells CASSKSAGEFSYEQYF. CDR3 nucleotides: TGTGCCAGCAGCAAAAGCGCCGGGGAGTTTTCCTACGAGCAGTACTTC.

The V gene is TRBV2, the J gene TRBJ2-1; D unclear. Germline CDR1 and CDR2: SNHLY and FYNNEI. The length of the CDR3 is 10 residues. Trimming took off 8 bases at V and 5 bases at J, with 4 bases between the two ends. The CDR3 DNA reads TGTGCCAGCGTTAACAATGAGCAGTTCTTC. Residues: CASVNNEQFF.

The chain carries TRBV4-1 and TRBJ2-3; 11 positions agree with TRBD2. CDR1 and CDR2 from the germline V gene are MGHRA and YSYEKL. The CDR3 has 19 residues. Trimming at V came to 2 bases and at J to 0 bases, leaving 10 bases not matched to a gene. The DNA for the CDR3 is TGCGCCAGCAGCCAAAGGTTGGCTAGCGGGAGGATCAGCACAGATACGCAGTATTTT. The encoded protein is CASSQRLASGRISTDTQYF.